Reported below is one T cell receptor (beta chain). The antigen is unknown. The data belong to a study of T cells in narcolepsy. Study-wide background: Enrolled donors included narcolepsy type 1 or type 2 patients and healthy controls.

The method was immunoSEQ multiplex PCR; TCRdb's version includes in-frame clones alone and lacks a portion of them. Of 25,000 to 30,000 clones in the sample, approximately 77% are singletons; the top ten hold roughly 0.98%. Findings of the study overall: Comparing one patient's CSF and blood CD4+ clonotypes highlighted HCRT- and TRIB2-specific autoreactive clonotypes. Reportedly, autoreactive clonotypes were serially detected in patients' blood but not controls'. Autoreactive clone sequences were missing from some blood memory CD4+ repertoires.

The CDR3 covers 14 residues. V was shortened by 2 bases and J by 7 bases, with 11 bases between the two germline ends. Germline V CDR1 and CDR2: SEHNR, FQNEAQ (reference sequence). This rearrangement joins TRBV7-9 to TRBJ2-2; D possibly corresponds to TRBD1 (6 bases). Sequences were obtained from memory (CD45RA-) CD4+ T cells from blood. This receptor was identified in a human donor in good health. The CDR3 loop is CASSLYRVGGELFF. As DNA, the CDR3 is TGTGCCAGCAGCTTATACAGGGTAGGCGGGGAGCTGTTTTTT.